These 8 T cell receptor beta chains share one sample of origin, sequenced in a study of human T cells and chemical hapten exposure. TCRdb redid the calling of the RACE reads with MiXCR, one entry per CDR3 protein. This sample has under 130,000 distinct CDR3 sequences, with under 40% found just once. Described time point: patch test 3, about 24 weeks after DPC sensitization. Treatment denoted: therapeutic diphenylcyclopropenone sensitization with weekly scalp DPC. The source was whole blood, collected in connection with sensitization to the hapten diphenylcyclopropenone (DPC). Source of these receptors: a man between 40 and 49 years old with alopecia areata. Some clones in this sample may be carry-over from other donors' samples.

The chain combines TRBV3-1 with TRBJ2-2; weak D call: TRBD2 (6 bases). The CDR3 has 14 residues. V was clipped by 6 bases and J by 0 bases, with 8 bases between them. Germline V gene lookup returns CDR1 LGHDT and CDR2 YNNKEL (reference sequence). The CDR3: CASRDYSNTGELFF. The CDR3 DNA sequence: TGTGCCAGCAGGGACTATTCGAACACCGGGGAGCTGTTTTTT. Supplemented by reference TRBV3-1 and TRBJ2-2, the full variable domain reads DTAVSQTPKYLVTQMGNDKSIKCEQNLGHDTMYWYKQDSKKFLKIMFSYNNKELIINETVPNRFSPKSPDKAHLNLHINSLELGDSAVYFCASRDYSNTGELFFGEGSRLTVL.

This clonotype turned up a few times. This rearrangement joins TRBV12-3 or TRBV12-4 to TRBJ1-6; tentative D call: TRBD1 (6 bases). The CDR3 is 14 residues long. Trimming took 7 bases from V and 8 from J, leaving 15 bases between them. CDR3 protein: CASTVDSQYSPLHF. DNA for the CDR3: TGTGCCAGCACCGTGGACAGTCAATATTCACCCCTCCACTTT.

This clonotype was recorded a few times. A read error may produce the germline difference seen at one junction end. This CDR3 reads CASSTDRQETQYF. The CDR3 DNA follows: TGTGCTAGCAGCACGGACCGTCAAGAGACCCAGTACTTC. The chain has TRBV7-7 and TRBJ2-5; D remains unclear. This CDR3 contains 13 residues. Germline values: CDR1 SSHAT, CDR2 FNYEAQ (reference sequence).

This rearrangement joins TRBV11-3 to TRBJ1-6, with 7 nucleotides matching TRBD1. This CDR3 comprises 15 residues. Trimming took 5 bases from V and 9 from J; bases not matched to a gene: 10. In germline, CDR1 is SGHNT, CDR2 YENEEA. The CDR3: CASSPLTGLGSPLHF. In DNA, the CDR3 is TGTGCCAGCAGCCCACTGACAGGGCTCGGTTCACCCCTCCACTTT.

This CDR3 reads CSATTWDRGPCNEQFF. The CDR3 coding sequence is TGCAGTGCTACGACCTGGGACAGGGGGCCATGCAATGAGCAGTTCTTC. The J gene is TRBJ2-1, the V gene TRBV20-1; 12 bases map to TRBD1. CDR1 is DFQATT and CDR2 is SNEGSKA in the germline V gene (reference sequence). J gave up 6 bases and V 4 bases, and 10 bases lay outside the gene matches. The CDR3 length is 16 residues.

This clonotype was counted a few times. This chain joins TRBV7-2 and TRBJ1-6; no firm D call. The CDR3 loop spans 13 amino acids. With 5 bases removed from V and 6 bases from J, the gap between germline ends came to 8 bases. Looked up from germline, CDR1 is SGHTA and CDR2 is FQGNSA. CDR3 sequence (DNA): TGTGCCAGCAGCCAAGATCGTAATTCACCCCTCCACTTT. Residues: CASSQDRNSPLHF.

This clonotype was seen just once. The chain is built from TRBV3-1 and TRBJ1-2; D remains ambiguous. The germline CDR1 and CDR2 sequences are LGHDT and YNNKEL (reference sequence). This CDR3 contains 13 residues. V gave up 0 bases and J gave up 7 bases, with 9 bases separating them. The DNA of the CDR3 is TGTGCCAGCAGCCAAGACGCACAGCTTGGCTACACCTTC. Protein product: CASSQDAQLGYTF.

In this sample, this clonotype turned up a few times. The V gene is TRBV14, the J gene TRBJ1-1, with 11 bases fitting TRBD1. The CDR3 length is 16 residues. Germline lookup yields CDR1 SGHDN and CDR2 FVKESK. Trimming removed 0 bases from V and 5 bases from J; junction bases left unmatched: 5. CDR3: CASSQDLGQGATEAFF. The DNA of the CDR3 is TGTGCCAGCAGCCAAGATCTTGGACAGGGGGCTACTGAAGCTTTCTTT.